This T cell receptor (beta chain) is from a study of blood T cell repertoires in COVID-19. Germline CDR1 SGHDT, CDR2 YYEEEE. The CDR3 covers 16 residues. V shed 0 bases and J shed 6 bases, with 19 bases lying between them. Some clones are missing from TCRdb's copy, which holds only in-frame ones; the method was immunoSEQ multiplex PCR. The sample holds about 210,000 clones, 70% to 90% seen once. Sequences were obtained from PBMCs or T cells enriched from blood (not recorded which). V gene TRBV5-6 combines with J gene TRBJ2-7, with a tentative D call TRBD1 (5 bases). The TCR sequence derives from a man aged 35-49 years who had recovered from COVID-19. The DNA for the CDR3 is TGTGCCAGCAGCTTGGTCACAGGATTCGATTTTAGCGAGCAGTACTTC. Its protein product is CASSLVTGFDFSEQYF.